These 10 T cell receptor beta chains originate from one sample sequenced in a study of T-cell reconstitution after alpha-beta-depleted transplantation in children. For TCRbeta, the library was prepared with unique molecular identifiers. MiXCR, run by TCRdb on the PCR reads, gives a single entry per CDR3 protein. The sample has roughly 200,000 distinct CDR3 sequences; about a tenth are singletons. This sample comprised PBMCs from the stem cell graft donor, obtained from the stem cell graft. These receptor sequences come from a human donor who donated a stem cell graft to a child with acute lymphoblastic leukemia.

This clonotype was seen many times. This chain uses TRBV11-2 with TRBJ2-5; TRBD2 matches 7 bases. Germline V gene sequence: CDR1 SGHAT, CDR2 FQNNGV. J lost 0 bases, V lost 0 bases, and 10 bases had no gene match. The CDR3 is 18 residues long. CDR3 protein: CASSLDGLEFKYQETQYF. The CDR3 DNA follows: TGTGCCAGCAGCTTAGACGGACTAGAATTTAAGTACCAAGAGACCCAGTACTTC.

This clonotype showed up just a few times. The chain employs TRBV30 and TRBJ1-2, with 7 positions matching TRBD1. The CDR3 sequence is 13 residues long. The junction had 3 bases not matched to a gene; V was cut back by 3 bases and J by 2 bases. Germline values: CDR1 GTSNPN, CDR2 SVGIG (reference sequence). The CDR3 bases are TGTGCCTGGAGGGTGGGACAGAACTATGGCTACACCTTC. It translates to CAWRVGQNYGYTF.

V gene TRBV5-5 combines with J gene TRBJ2-7; TRBD2 is a possible D gene (5 bases). The germline gives CDR1 SGHKS, CDR2 YYEKEE (reference sequence). V lost 7 bases and J lost 0, with 17 bases in between. CDR3 length: 15 amino acids. The CDR3 sequence is CASHSSWRASYEQYF. The CDR3 DNA is TGTGCCAGCCATAGTAGCTGGCGGGCCTCCTACGAGCAGTACTTC.

There are many counts of this clonotype. The chain has TRBV5-1 and TRBJ1-1; 8 bases fit TRBD1. The CDR3 sequence is 14 residues long. The trim removed 4 bases at V and 5 bases at J, leaving 7 bases unmatched. The germline gives CDR1 SGHRS, CDR2 YFSETQ. The DNA of the CDR3 is TGCGCCAGCAGCCCCCAGGGGGCTGGGACTGAAGCTTTCTTT. The encoded protein is CASSPQGAGTEAFF.

This clonotype was recorded at least ten times. The CDR3 nucleotides read TGTGCCAGCCCCACCGGGACAGGGTATGGCTACACCTTC. This gives the protein CASPTGTGYGYTF. The genes are TRBV12-3 or TRBV12-4 and TRBJ1-2, with 9 nucleotides matching TRBD1. Trimming at V came to 8 bases and at J to 5 bases, leaving 6 bases not matched to a gene. The CDR3 covers 13 residues.

The chain is built from TRBV20-1 and TRBJ1-2, with D tentatively TRBD1 (6 bases). This CDR3 is built from 15 residues. CDR1 and CDR2 from the germline V gene are DFQATT and SNEGSKA (reference sequence). The V gene lost 0 bases and the J gene lost 2 bases, with 13 bases spanning the gap. The CDR3 spells CSAREGAGTNYGYTF. CDR3 in DNA: TGCAGTGCTAGAGAGGGGGCAGGGACCAACTATGGCTACACCTTC.

This chain joins TRBV7-2 and TRBJ2-5; TRBD1 agrees at 7 bases. Germline-derived CDR1 and CDR2 are SGHTA and FQGNSA. Trimming took 4 bases from V and 0 from J; bases not matched to a gene: 5. The CDR3 contains 15 residues. The CDR3 loop is CASSYQTGYQETQYF. CDR3 DNA sequence: TGTGCCAGCAGCTATCAGACAGGGTACCAAGAGACCCAGTACTTC.

The rearrangement joins TRBV5-1 to TRBJ2-4, with D hard to call. The germline gives CDR1 SGHRS, CDR2 YFSETQ. Deletions cut 4 bases from V and 0 bases from J, with 11 bases between. There are 15 residues in the CDR3. The CDR3 protein is CASSPDLIAKNIQYF. CDR3 nucleotide sequence: TGCGCCAGCAGCCCCGACTTAATAGCCAAAAACATTCAGTACTTC.

This clonotype came up many times. The V and J genes are TRBV7-2 and TRBJ2-7; TRBD2 agrees at 9 bases. There are 17 residues in the CDR3. V dropped 3 bases and J dropped 3; count of bases not matched to a gene: 12. The germline V gene has CDR1 SGHTA and CDR2 FQGNSA. The CDR3 sequence is CASSFGPSKRGDYEQYF. The CDR3 region has the DNA TGTGCCAGCAGCTTCGGTCCTTCAAAGCGGGGGGACTACGAGCAGTACTTC.

This clonotype was recorded many times. The chain couples TRBV4-3 to TRBJ1-3, with D possibly being TRBD1 (5 bases). This CDR3 is 15 amino acids long. Germline loops: CDR1 LGHNA, CDR2 YSLEER. Trimming pared 5 bases from V and 4 bases from J, leaving 15 bases between. CDR3 sequence reads: CASSWRGLTGNTIYF. CDR3 nucleotide sequence: TGCGCCAGCAGCTGGAGGGGACTGACAGGAAACACCATATATTTT.